The 18 T cell receptor beta chains below all came from one sample that was sequenced in a study of T cells in Graves' hyperthyroidism and ophthalmopathy. Amplification of TCR beta CDR3 regions was performed using RNA transcripts as template. TCR CDR3 regions were first amplified by RT-PCR with HTBI primers. TCRdb called the multiplex PCR reads again in MiXCR, with one record for every CDR3 protein. This repertoire shows hundreds of thousands of distinct CDR3 sequences, roughly 14% found once; its top ten account for roughly an eighth. The sequenced sample was blood. The origin of the receptors is a man younger than 35 with Graves' ophthalmopathy.

This clonotype came up many times. J is TRBJ2-7 and V is TRBV28, with 11 bases lining up with TRBD1. V gave up 6 bases and J gave up 6 bases; unmatched junction bases: 1. The V gene's germline CDR1 is MDHEN and CDR2 SYDVKM. The CDR3 loop spans 12 amino acids. DNA for the CDR3: TGTGCCAGCAGCGGGACAGGGGGCGAGCAGTACTTC. Translating gives CASSGTGGEQYF.

This clonotype showed up many times. V and J are TRBV2 and TRBJ2-5; 9 nucleotides agree with TRBD1. This CDR3 is built from 14 residues. CDR1 SNHLY and CDR2 FYNNEI come from the germline V gene. Trimming cost V 4 bases and J 4 bases; bases outside gene matches: 4. For the CDR3, the DNA is TGTGCCAGCAGTGGCCTGGACAGGGGAGAGACCCAGTACTTC. It yields the protein CASSGLDRGETQYF.

The gene calls are TRBV7-8 and TRBJ2-7, with 7 bases identical to TRBD1. The CDR3 spans 15 residues. V trimming: 5 bases; J trimming: 3 bases; junction bases outside the gene matches: 10. Germline V lookup: CDR1 SGHVS, CDR2 FQNEAQ. CDR3 residues: CASSEAGGRNYEQYF. The CDR3 bases are TGTGCCAGCAGCGAGGCAGGGGGAAGGAACTACGAGCAGTACTTC.

The chain couples TRBV10-1 to TRBJ2-1, with 9 bases matching TRBD1. The CDR3 loop spans 16 amino acids. In germline, CDR1 is WNHNN, CDR2 SYGVQD (reference sequence). V shed 3 bases and J 6 bases; nucleotides not matched to a gene: 9. The CDR3: CASSDAGTGWVNEQFF. For the CDR3, the DNA is TGCGCCAGCAGTGACGCCGGGACAGGGTGGGTCAATGAGCAGTTCTTC.

The rearrangement uses TRBV6-1 and TRBJ2-6; tentative D call: TRBD1 (6 bases). This CDR3 has 19 residues. CDR1 is MNHNS and CDR2 is SASEGT in the germline V gene. The ends were cut back, 5 bases at V and 0 bases at J, with 20 bases in the middle. The CDR3 loop reads CASSLRARTDHSGANVLTF. For the CDR3, the DNA is TGTGCCAGCAGTCTCAGAGCAAGGACAGATCACTCTGGGGCCAACGTCCTGACTTTC.

This clonotype turned up a few times. The genes are TRBV4-1 and TRBJ2-3; 8 bases agree with TRBD2. V shed 2 bases, J shed 1 base, and the junction held 2 bases outside the gene matches. CDR1 and CDR2 from the germline V gene are MGHRA and YSYEKL. This CDR3 contains 15 residues. The CDR3 sequence is CASSQFGGGTDTQYF. The DNA of the CDR3 is TGCGCCAGCAGCCAATTCGGGGGGGGCACAGATACGCAGTATTTT.

The table lists this clonotype with many counts. The V and J genes are TRBV10-3 and TRBJ2-1; no clear D gene. Germline V lookup: CDR1 ENHRY, CDR2 SYGVKD. The CDR3 is made up of 14 amino acids. V lost 10 bases to trimming and J lost 1 base, with 14 bases between them. The CDR3 spells CATLGSESYNEQFF. As DNA, the CDR3 is TGTGCCACTCTCGGGTCAGAATCCTACAATGAGCAGTTCTTC.

Only a few counts were recorded for this clonotype. The rearrangement links TRBV20-1 to TRBJ1-2; the D is unclear. V lost 0 bases and J lost 6, with 14 bases in between. The CDR3 is made up of 14 amino acids. Per germline, CDR1 DFQATT and CDR2 SNEGSKA (reference sequence). CDR3 sequence reads: CSAREGGVSNGYTF. CDR3 in DNA: TGCAGTGCTAGAGAAGGCGGGGTTTCGAATGGCTACACCTTC.

This clonotype was seen a handful of times. The V call is TRBV20-1, the J call TRBJ1-5, with D perhaps matching TRBD1 (5 bases). Germline V gives CDR1 DFQATT, CDR2 SNEGSKA (reference sequence). V lost 4 bases to trimming and J lost 6 bases, with 16 bases between them. The CDR3 contains 14 residues. CDR3 residues: CSAILRQGPQPQHF. CDR3 in DNA: TGCAGTGCTATCCTTCGGCAGGGCCCTCAGCCCCAGCATTTT.

The V and J genes are TRBV29-1 and TRBJ1-4; D perhaps matches TRBD1 (5 bases). The germline V gene encodes CDR1 SQVTM and CDR2 ANQGSEA. The CDR3 extends over 15 amino acids. The CDR3 DNA follows: TGCGGCCCGCGGTTGGGGCGTGGGATTTGTGAAAAACTGTTTTTT. Translation gives CGPRLGRGICEKLFF.

This clonotype was observed at least ten times. The CDR3: CASSPGLAGVLVGEQYF. DNA of the CDR3: TGTGCCAGCAGCCCGGGACTAGCGGGAGTATTAGTGGGCGAGCAGTACTTC. The chain combines TRBV7-9 with TRBJ2-7, with 14 bases fitting TRBD2. The CDR3 has 17 residues. Looked up from germline, CDR1 is SEHNR and CDR2 is FQNEAQ (reference sequence). V gave up 5 bases and J gave up 6 bases; unmatched junction bases: 12. Together with reference TRBV7-9 and TRBJ2-7, the CDR3 gives the full variable domain: DTGVSQNPRHKITKRGQNVTFRCDPISEHNRLYWYRQTLGQGPEFLTYFQNEAQLEKSRLLSDRFSAERPKGSFSTLEIQRTEQGDSAMYLCASSPGLAGVLVGEQYFGPGTRLTVT.

This clonotype has just a few counts. This rearrangement joins TRBV29-1 to TRBJ2-5; 7 bases agree with TRBD1. Per germline, CDR1 SQVTM and CDR2 ANQGSEA. Unmatched junction bases numbered 6, after V lost 6 bases and J lost 5 bases. The CDR3 totals 12 residues. The CDR3: CSVGGRDETQYF. The CDR3 DNA sequence: TGCAGCGTAGGGGGCAGGGACGAGACCCAGTACTTC.

This clonotype was recorded at least ten times. The gene calls are TRBV20-1 and TRBJ2-5, with 8 bases identical to TRBD2. The V and J ends lost 0 bases and 4 bases, in that order; junction bases with no gene match: 13. From germline, CDR1 is DFQATT and CDR2 SNEGSKA (reference sequence). The CDR3 has 17 residues. CDR3 in DNA: TGCAGTGCTAGAGATCTCCTCACCGGACTAGCCGGAGAGACCCAGTACTTC. It specifies CSARDLLTGLAGETQYF.

This clonotype was counted many times. The chain joins TRBV5-1 to TRBJ2-7; the match to TRBD1 covers 12 bases. The germline gives CDR1 SGHRS, CDR2 YFSETQ. This CDR3 has 15 residues. Trimming cost V 3 bases and J 3 bases; bases outside gene matches: 4. The CDR3 spells CASSSRDRGLYEQYF. The CDR3 DNA reads TGCGCCAGCAGCTCCCGGGACAGGGGGCTCTACGAGCAGTACTTC.

The chain recombines TRBV9 with TRBJ2-5; D possibly corresponds to TRBD1 (5 bases). Germline-derived CDR1 and CDR2 are SGDLS and YYNGEE. V lost 3 bases and J 3 bases, leaving 9 bases between the germline ends. The CDR3 runs 13 residues. CDR3 nucleotide sequence: TGTGCCAGCAGCGAAGGGGTAGAAGAGACCCAGTACTTC. It specifies CASSEGVEETQYF. Combining the CDR3 with reference TRBV9 and TRBJ2-5 gives the whole variable domain DSGVTQTPKHLITATGQRVTLRCSPRSGDLSVYWYQQSLDQGLQFLIQYYNGEERAKGNILERFSAQQFPDLHSELNLSSLELGDSALYFCASSEGVEETQYFGPGTRLLVL.

This clonotype came up many times. The chain links TRBV20-1 to TRBJ2-7; tentatively, D is TRBD2 (5 bases). Germline loops: CDR1 DFQATT, CDR2 SNEGSKA (reference sequence). This CDR3 has 14 residues. The V and J ends lost 0 bases and 2 bases respectively, with 11 bases between them. In DNA form, the CDR3 reads TGCAGTGCTAGAGATCTGGGAGCCACCTACGAGCAGTACTTC. It specifies CSARDLGATYEQYF.

This clonotype has ten or more counts. This chain joins TRBV7-9 and TRBJ1-6, with no clear D. This CDR3 has 12 residues. The germline gives CDR1 SEHNR, CDR2 FQNEAQ (reference sequence). Trimming cost V 5 bases and J 9 bases, with 8 bases left between them. Here the CDR3 DNA reads TGTGCCAGCAGCCACACAAGTTCACCCCTCCACTTT. Translated, it gives CASSHTSSPLHF.

This clonotype was recorded many times. J is TRBJ2-1 and V is TRBV18; a weak D match, TRBD1 (5 bases). Deletions cut 3 bases from V and 2 bases from J, with 8 bases between. The germline CDR1 and CDR2 sequences are KGHSH and LQKENI. This CDR3 is 14 amino acids long. The CDR3 DNA reads as TGTGCCAGCTCACCCCAGGGCCCCTACAATGAGCAGTTCTTC. Translation gives CASSPQGPYNEQFF.